The clone carrying this T cell receptor beta chain has only a few counts. The record originates from a study of early T cells in non-severe SARS-CoV-2 infection. TCRdb re-called the 5' RACE reads with MiXCR, one entry per CDR3 protein. The data hold more than 85,000 distinct CDR3 sequences, with around an eighth observed a single time. V lost 5 bases and J lost 7, with 9 bases in between. The CDR3 runs to 13 residues. J is TRBJ1-6 and V is TRBV12-3 or TRBV12-4; D is possibly TRBD1 (5 bases). This TCR was sampled from an adult who was a healthcare worker with PCR-confirmed SARS-CoV-2 infection or an uninfected control (not recorded which). This specimen was whole blood, taken at baseline. This chain's CDR3 is CASSGTGNSPLHF. DNA for the CDR3: TGTGCCAGCAGTGGGACGGGGAATTCACCCCTCCACTTT.